Listed below are T cell receptor beta chains from one sample, sequenced in a study of beta chain features in type 1 diabetes. TCRdb's copy holds only in-frame clones and misses some; the assay was immunoSEQ multiplex PCR. Of 120,000 or so clones listed, around 15% were seen once; the top ten hold less than 3%. Sequencing was carried out using central memory CD4+ T cells from blood. The receptor source for this set is a man aged 25 to 45 with type 1 diabetes. CDR3s include the opening cysteine and the closing phenylalanine or tryptophan. A D gene is named only where the DNA matches it firmly. Rows may omit the clone size; those that give it use once, few, many or a size class.

abundance: many
d_gene: .
v_gene: TRBV4-1
j_gene: TRBJ2-5
CDR3nt: TGCGCCAGCAGCCCGAACCGGGACGTCCAAGAGACCCAGTACTTC
CDR3aa: CASSPNRDVQETQYF

abundance: .
d_gene: .
v_gene: TRBV29-1
j_gene: TRBJ2-1
CDR3nt: TGCAGCGTTGACTCCGGGGGACTCTACAATGAGCAGTTCTTC
CDR3aa: CSVDSGGLYNEQFF

abundance: few
d_gene: .
v_gene: TRBV11-2
j_gene: TRBJ1-6
CDR3nt: TGTGCCAGCAGCTTAGCTTGGGGGGGGAGTACTTCACCCCTCCACTTT
CDR3aa: CASSLAWGGSTSPLHF

abundance: .
d_gene: TRBD2
v_gene: TRBV7-9
j_gene: TRBJ2-3
CDR3nt: TGTGCCAGCAGCTTAGCGACTAGCGGCACAGATACGCAGTATTTT
CDR3aa: CASSLATSGTDTQYF

abundance: .
d_gene: TRBD1
v_gene: TRBV19
j_gene: TRBJ1-2
CDR3nt: TGTGCCAGTGCCGGGACAGGGCATTATGGCTACACCTTC
CDR3aa: CASAGTGHYGYTF

abundance: few
d_gene: TRBD1
v_gene: TRBV30
j_gene: TRBJ1-5
CDR3nt: TGTGCCTGGAGCCGGGGACAGTACAATCAGCCCCAGCATTTT
CDR3aa: CAWSRGQYNQPQHF

abundance: .
d_gene: TRBD1
v_gene: TRBV6-5
j_gene: TRBJ2-3
CDR3nt: TGTGCCAGCGCAAGGACAGGGAGAGATACGCAGTATTTT
CDR3aa: CASARTGRDTQYF

abundance: few
d_gene: .
v_gene: TRBV7-2
j_gene: TRBJ1-5
CDR3nt: TGTGCCAGCAGCTTAGTGGGGCGCGGGGCCAATCAGCCCCAGCATTTT
CDR3aa: CASSLVGRGANQPQHF

abundance: .
d_gene: .
v_gene: TRBV9
j_gene: TRBJ2-3
CDR3nt: TGTGCCAGCAGCGTAGCTGTGCGGAACACAGATACGCAGTATTTT
CDR3aa: CASSVAVRNTDTQYF

abundance: few
d_gene: TRBD1
v_gene: TRBV6-1
j_gene: TRBJ1-5
CDR3nt: TGTGCCAGCAGCCTCGGGACAGTCTATCAGCCCCAGCATTTT
CDR3aa: CASSLGTVYQPQHF

abundance: .
d_gene: .
v_gene: TRBV14
j_gene: TRBJ2-6
CDR3nt: TGTGCCAGCAGCCCTGGACCGAACTTTGGGGGCAACGTCCTGACTTTC
CDR3aa: CASSPGPNFGGNVLTF

abundance: medium-sized
d_gene: .
v_gene: TRBV4-2
j_gene: TRBJ1-2
CDR3nt: TGTGCCAGCAGAAGGGATCTCTATGGCTACACCTTC
CDR3aa: CASRRDLYGYTF

abundance: few
d_gene: .
v_gene: TRBV20-1
j_gene: TRBJ1-2
CDR3nt: TGCAGTGCTTTCATAGGGGAAGGCTACACCTTC
CDR3aa: CSAFIGEGYTF

abundance: .
d_gene: .
v_gene: TRBV9
j_gene: TRBJ2-2
CDR3nt: TGTGCCAGCAGCGTAACCGGGAGTGCGAACACCGGGGAGCTGTTTTTT
CDR3aa: CASSVTGSANTGELFF

abundance: few
d_gene: TRBD2
v_gene: TRBV18
j_gene: TRBJ2-1
CDR3nt: TGTGCCAGCTCACCACGCGTAGCTCTAGCGGGGGGCCTGGATGAGCAGTTCTTC
CDR3aa: CASSPRVALAGGLDEQFF

abundance: few
d_gene: TRBD1
v_gene: TRBV30
j_gene: TRBJ1-5
CDR3nt: TGTGCCTGGAGGACAGGGCGCAATCAGCCCCAGCATTTT
CDR3aa: CAWRTGRNQPQHF

abundance: few
d_gene: TRBD2
v_gene: TRBV15
j_gene: TRBJ2-5
CDR3nt: TGTGCCACCAGCAGAGCCCGGACTAGTTTGGAGACCCAGTACTTC
CDR3aa: CATSRARTSLETQYF

abundance: .
d_gene: .
v_gene: TRBV18
j_gene: TRBJ1-2
CDR3nt: TGTGCCAGCTCACCACGCTCCGGGACTCCTAACTATGGCTACACCTTC
CDR3aa: CASSPRSGTPNYGYTF

abundance: many
d_gene: TRBD1
v_gene: TRBV5-5
j_gene: TRBJ1-2
CDR3nt: TGTGCCAGCAGCCCGCAAGGGGACAGCTATGGCTACACCTTC
CDR3aa: CASSPQGDSYGYTF

abundance: .
d_gene: .
v_gene: TRBV28
j_gene: TRBJ2-3
CDR3nt: TGTGCCAGCAGTTTTTCCCGCGGGGGCCCAGATACGCAGTATTTT
CDR3aa: CASSFSRGGPDTQYF

abundance: few
d_gene: TRBD2
v_gene: TRBV7-2
j_gene: TRBJ2-5
CDR3nt: TGTGCCAGCAGCTTACAAGCGGGGGGACAAGAGACCCAGTACTTC
CDR3aa: CASSLQAGGQETQYF

abundance: .
d_gene: .
v_gene: TRBV27
j_gene: TRBJ2-5
CDR3nt: TGTGCCAGCAGTCTTACGTACCAAGAGACCCAGTACTTC
CDR3aa: CASSLTYQETQYF

abundance: .
d_gene: .
v_gene: TRBV7-2
j_gene: TRBJ2-1
CDR3nt: TGTGCCAGCAGTTTTCGACGGAACAATGAGCAGTTCTTC
CDR3aa: CASSFRRNNEQFF

abundance: many
d_gene: .
v_gene: TRBV10-3
j_gene: TRBJ2-7
CDR3nt: TGTGCCATCAGTGGACACCTCTACGAGCAGTACTTC
CDR3aa: CAISGHLYEQYF

abundance: .
d_gene: .
v_gene: TRBV2
j_gene: TRBJ2-1
CDR3nt: TGTGCCAGCAGGGAGATCCAGGAGCAGTTCTTC
CDR3aa: CASREIQEQFF

abundance: few
d_gene: .
v_gene: TRBV6-4
j_gene: TRBJ2-2
CDR3nt: TGTGCCAGCAGTGAGAGGGGGAGTAGCGGGGAGCTGTTTTTT
CDR3aa: CASSERGSSGELFF

abundance: few
d_gene: TRBD1
v_gene: TRBV4-3
j_gene: TRBJ2-5
CDR3nt: TGCGCCAGCAGCCAAGATGAAACGGCAGGGGGCTTTGAGACCCAGTACTTC
CDR3aa: CASSQDETAGGFETQYF

abundance: medium-sized
d_gene: TRBD2
v_gene: TRBV7-2
j_gene: TRBJ2-3
CDR3nt: TGTGCCAGCAGCTTCCTTCCTAGCGGGGGGCGTCAAAATACGCAGTATTTT
CDR3aa: CASSFLPSGGRQNTQYF